This is a list of T cell receptor beta chains from one sample in a study of a mutant IDH1 vaccine in newly diagnosed glioma. Assay used: immunoSEQ multiplex PCR; TCRdb lists only in-frame clones, some missing. The sample comprises 50,000 to 75,000 clones, 75% to 95% of which are singletons, and approximately 2.4% rests with the top ten. This material consisted of PBMCs, taken from a glioma patient treated with radiotherapy, temozolomide or both. These receptors all come from a man aged 50 to 59 with glioma. Both conserved end residues are part of each CDR3. D genes are given only for firm matches. Where a row states a size, it is once, few, many or the class of an expanded clone; other rows omit it.

TRBV5-1	TRBJ1-1	NA	NA	CASSRVGGTEAFF	TGCGCCAGCAGCAGGGTTGGGGGGACTGAAGCTTTCTTT
TRBV28	TRBJ1-5	NA	NA	CASSLLGARRQPQHF	TGTGCCAGCAGTTTACTGGGGGCGCGGCGACAGCCCCAGCATTTT
TRBV2	TRBJ2-7	NA	TRBD1	CASSDGTGSSGQYF	TGTGCCAGCAGTGATGGGACAGGGTCCTCGGGGCAGTACTTC
TRBV9	TRBJ1-3	few	NA	CASSVQAGNTIYF	TGTGCCAGCAGCGTACAGGCTGGAAACACCATATATTTT
TRBV2	TRBJ1-6	NA	NA	CASSGRLGSPLHF	TGTGCCAGCAGTGGTAGACTCGGTTCACCCCTCCACTTT
TRBV30	TRBJ2-7	NA	NA	CAWSVGVGSYEQYF	TGTGCCTGGAGTGTAGGGGTGGGCTCCTACGAGCAGTACTTC
TRBV27	TRBJ2-7	NA	NA	CASSLQGRNEQYF	TGTGCCAGCAGTTTACAGGGTCGTAACGAGCAGTACTTC
TRBV2	TRBJ1-5	NA	TRBD1	CASDWVGTGSTLDGNQPQHF	TGTGCCAGCGACTGGGTCGGGACAGGGTCAACGTTGGATGGCAATCAGCCCCAGCATTTT
TRBV19	TRBJ1-5	NA	TRBD1	CASSIGTGAGQLLFPQHF	TGTGCCAGTAGTATTGGGACAGGGGCCGGGCAGTTGTTATTTCCCCAGCATTTT
TRBV27	TRBJ2-1	few	NA	CASRSYNEQFF	TGTGCCAGCAGGAGCTACAATGAGCAGTTCTTC
TRBV10-2	TRBJ2-7	NA	TRBD1	CASTLGQGASDEQYF	TGCGCCAGCACCCTAGGACAGGGGGCATCGGACGAGCAGTACTTC
TRBV2	TRBJ1-5	once	NA	CASSADRYNQPQHF	TGTGCCAGCAGTGCCGACCGCTACAATCAGCCCCAGCATTTT
TRBV5-1	TRBJ1-2	NA	NA	CASSLAGEDYTF	TGCGCCAGCAGCTTGGCGGGGGAGGACTACACCTTC
TRBV6-1	TRBJ2-4	NA	TRBD1	CASSEGAGQVNIQYF	TGTGCCAGCAGTGAAGGGGCTGGACAGGTCAACATTCAGTACTTC
TRBV18	TRBJ2-1	NA	TRBD2	CASTVGSGGALLQFF	TGTGCCAGCACAGTTGGGAGCGGGGGGGCCTTGTTGCAGTTCTTC
TRBV29-1	TRBJ1-2	once	NA	CSVPSQGPLNWGYTF	TGCAGCGTTCCCTCACAGGGCCCCCTTAACTGGGGCTACACCTTC
TRBV9	TRBJ2-3	NA	NA	CASSVAEGFADTQYF	TGTGCCAGCAGCGTAGCCGAGGGTTTCGCAGATACGCAGTATTTT
TRBV28	TRBJ2-7	once	TRBD2	CASSLSSGGPSEQYF	TGTGCCAGCAGTTTATCTAGCGGGGGCCCTTCCGAGCAGTACTTC
TRBV5-1	TRBJ2-2	NA	TRBD1	CASSLQGAWTGELFF	TGCGCCAGCAGCTTACAGGGGGCGTGGACCGGGGAGCTGTTTTTT
TRBV7-7	TRBJ2-2	NA	TRBD1	CASGTEGGGELFF	TGTGCTAGTGGGACAGAAGGGGGCGGGGAGCTGTTTTTT
TRBV6-1	TRBJ2-1	NA	TRBD2	CASSERPGGFEQFF	TGTGCCAGCAGTGAACGGCCGGGGGGGTTTGAGCAGTTCTTC
TRBV5-8	TRBJ1-1	NA	NA	CASSLLWGQTEAFF	TGTGCCAGCAGCCTCCTGTGGGGGCAGACTGAAGCTTTCTTT
TRBV27	TRBJ1-4	NA	NA	CASSFRGQGEKLFF	TGTGCCAGCAGTTTTAGGGGCCAGGGGGAAAAACTGTTTTTT
TRBV5-1	TRBJ2-5	NA	TRBD2	CASSMTSVLETQYF	TGCGCCAGCAGTATGACTAGCGTCCTGGAGACCCAGTACTTC
TRBV6-6	TRBJ2-1	NA	NA	CASSSRVGSDYNEQFF	TGTGCCAGCAGTTCGAGGGTGGGTAGCGACTACAATGAGCAGTTCTTC
TRBV11-3	TRBJ1-1	NA	NA	CASSLQTDSEAFF	TGTGCCAGCAGCTTACAGACGGACTCTGAAGCTTTCTTT
TRBV28	TRBJ1-4	NA	NA	CATLEGQREKLFF	TGTGCCACTCTAGAGGGGCAGAGGGAAAAACTGTTTTTT
TRBV30	TRBJ2-3	NA	TRBD2	CALGTSGVTDTQYF	TGTGCCCTAGGGACTAGCGGGGTTACAGATACGCAGTATTTT
TRBV5-1	TRBJ2-7	NA	TRBD2	CASSPGLASTYEQYF	TGCGCCAGCAGCCCGGGACTAGCGTCAACCTACGAGCAGTACTTC
TRBV5-4	TRBJ2-5	NA	NA	CASSPTGVADTETQYF	TGTGCCAGCAGTCCCACGGGTGTGGCGGATACGGAGACCCAGTACTTC
TRBV6-1	TRBJ2-7	NA	NA	CASSEGSYEQYF	TGTGCCAGCAGTGAAGGGTCCTACGAGCAGTACTTC
TRBV18	TRBJ1-2	NA	NA	CASSPLGKGTNYGYTF	TGTGCCAGCTCACCACTGGGGAAAGGAACCAACTATGGCTACACCTTC
TRBV23-1	TRBJ2-7	once	NA	CASSHRREQYF	TGCGCCAGCAGTCACCGGAGGGAGCAGTACTTC
TRBV6-5	TRBJ2-3	NA	NA	CASGGANIDTQYF	TGTGCCAGCGGCGGGGCAAACATTGATACGCAGTATTTT
TRBV6-4	TRBJ1-2	NA	NA	CASSDSWRQSFYGYTF	TGTGCCAGCAGTGACTCGTGGCGACAGAGCTTCTATGGCTACACCTTC
TRBV28	TRBJ2-7	NA	TRBD2	CASSLVASGMIYEQYF	TGTGCCAGCAGTTTAGTGGCTAGCGGGATGATCTACGAGCAGTACTTC
TRBV14	TRBJ1-1	NA	NA	CASSQDHGGTEAFF	TGTGCCAGCAGCCAAGATCACGGGGGCACTGAAGCTTTCTTT
TRBV6-6	TRBJ1-5	NA	NA	CASISTGRQPQHF	TGTGCCAGCATAAGTACGGGGAGACAGCCCCAGCATTTT
TRBV4-3	TRBJ1-2	NA	TRBD1	CASSGDRANYGYTF	TGCGCCAGCAGCGGGGACAGGGCTAACTATGGCTACACCTTC
TRBV5-1	TRBJ2-2	NA	NA	CASRPRSGVGTGELFF	TGCGCCAGCAGACCCCGCTCCGGGGTCGGCACCGGGGAGCTGTTTTTT
TRBV5-6	TRBJ2-2	NA	NA	CASSSTGTQNTGELFF	TGTGCCAGCAGCTCCACCGGGACACAGAACACCGGGGAGCTGTTTTTT
TRBV28	TRBJ2-1	NA	TRBD2	CASSLRLAGGDEQFF	TGTGCCAGCAGTTTACGACTAGCGGGAGGAGATGAGCAGTTCTTC
TRBV2	TRBJ1-2	NA	NA	CASDSPFYGYTF	TGTGCCAGCGATTCCCCATTCTATGGCTACACCTTC